The 21 T cell receptor beta chains below were found in one sample sequenced in a study of Graves' ophthalmopathy and Graves' hyperthyroidism. The authors amplified TCR beta CDR3 regions, and they did so from RNA transcripts for repertoire sequencing. An initial RT-PCR round employing HTBI primers preceded a second-round multiplex PCR. TCRdb called the multiplex PCR reads again in MiXCR, with one record for every CDR3 protein. Of 400,000 or so distinct CDR3 sequences in the sample, 15% to 17% were seen once. Specimen: peripheral blood. The receptor source for this set is a woman aged 18-29 years with stable Graves' hyperthyroidism.

This clonotype was found many times. The V and J genes are TRBV7-2 and TRBJ1-6; D ambiguous. Germline CDR1 and CDR2: SGHTA and FQGNSA. The V and J ends lost 1 base and 4 bases respectively, with 11 bases between them. This CDR3 has 16 residues. CDR3 in DNA: TGTGCCAGCAGCTTAGAATTCGCAGGATATAATTCACCCCTCCACTTT. Translation: CASSLEFAGYNSPLHF. The full variable domain, rest sourced from reference TRBV7-2 and TRBJ1-6, is GAGVSQSPSNKVTEKGKDVELRCDPISGHTALYWYRQSLGQGLEFLIYFQGNSAPDKSGLPSDRFSAERTGGSVSTLTIQRTQQEDSAVYLCASSLEFAGYNSPLHFGNGTRLTVT.

As to this clonotype: A junction boundary mismatches the germline segment, possibly from a read error. The chain employs TRBV11-1 and TRBJ2-7, with D possibly being TRBD1 or TRBD2 (6 bases each). There are 14 residues in the CDR3. CDR1 SGHAT and CDR2 FQDESV come from the germline V gene (reference sequence). CDR3 region: CSSSNRDGGSEQYF. The CDR3 DNA reads TGTTCCAGCAGCAACCGGGACGGGGGCTCCGAGCAGTACTTC. Full variable domain (outside the CDR3, taken from reference TRBV11-1 and TRBJ2-7): EAEVAQSPRYKITEKSQAVAFWCDPISGHATLYWYRQILGQGPELLVQFQDESVVDDSQLPKDRFSAERLKGVDSTLKIQPAELGDSAMYLCSSSNRDGGSEQYFGPGTRLTVT.

This clonotype has a count of ten or more. The chain recombines TRBV5-1 with TRBJ2-7; D perhaps matches TRBD2 (6 bases). V lost 0 bases to trimming and J lost 4 bases, with 14 bases between them. The germline V gene has CDR1 SGHRS and CDR2 YFSETQ. The CDR3 totals 15 residues. The CDR3 DNA follows: TGCGCCAGCAGCTTGGCCGCGGGACGGTCTTACGAGCAGTACTTC. Translating gives CASSLAAGRSYEQYF.

A few counts support this clonotype. CDR3 in DNA: TGTGCCAGCAGCTACAACTCGGGGGTTGGCTATGGCTACACCTTC. It specifies CASSYNSGVGYGYTF. The genes are TRBV5-6 and TRBJ1-2; weak D call: TRBD1 (5 bases). The CDR3 runs 15 residues. Germline V CDR1 and CDR2: SGHDT, YYEEEE. The ends were cut back, 3 bases at V and 4 bases at J, with 16 bases in the middle.

On this clonotype: A read error may explain this, as a much larger clone is one base away. The rearrangement joins TRBV20-1 to TRBJ2-4; D may match TRBD1 or TRBD2 (6 bases each). The germline CDR1 and CDR2 sequences are DFQATT and SNEGSKA (reference sequence). This CDR3 region has 14 residues. CDR3 DNA: TGCAGTGCGCCCGGGGGCTCGGGCAAAAACATTAAGTACTTC. It encodes CSAPGGSGKNIKYF.

This clonotype appeared many times. The gene calls are TRBV12-3 or TRBV12-4 and TRBJ1-5; D ambiguous. This CDR3 is 14 amino acids long. With 5 bases removed from V and 1 base from J, the gap between germline ends came to 9 bases. The CDR3 DNA follows: TGTGCCAGCAGTCGCGCGGGCAGCAATCAGCCCCAGCATTTT. This translates into CASSRAGSNQPQHF.

This clonotype was detected ten times or more. The junction and the germline gene differ at one end; a read error may be behind it. V is TRBV2 and J is TRBJ2-2; weak D call: TRBD1 (5 bases). Looked up from germline, CDR1 is SNHLY and CDR2 is FYNNEI. The CDR3 is 14 amino acids. The CDR3 DNA is TGTGCCAGCAGGGAAGGGGTCGGGACCGGGGAGCTGTTTTTT. This gives the protein CASREGVGTGELFF.

In nucleotides, the CDR3 is TGTGCCACCAGCACCTTGACAGACTCGAGCTCCTACGAGCAGTACTTC. Protein sequence: CATSTLTDSSSYEQYF. This chain joins TRBV15 and TRBJ2-7, with a possible D match to TRBD1 (5 bases). Germline CDR1 LNHNV, CDR2 YYDKDF (reference sequence). V shed 4 bases and J shed 0 bases, with 16 bases lying between them. The CDR3 length is 16 residues.

At least ten counts were recorded for this clonotype. The CDR3 spells CASSHRTAGNSPLHF. CDR3 nucleotides: TGTGCCAGCAGCCACCGGACAGCCGGAAATTCACCCCTCCACTTT. The V gene is TRBV14, the J gene TRBJ1-6; a weak D match, TRBD1 (6 bases). The germline V gene encodes CDR1 SGHDN and CDR2 FVKESK. The CDR3 is made up of 15 amino acids. V was trimmed by 3 bases and J by 7 bases, leaving 13 bases between them.

The chain uses TRBV7-8 and TRBJ1-2, with 8 positions matching TRBD1. Germline V gene lookup returns CDR1 SGHVS and CDR2 FQNEAQ. This CDR3 has 12 residues. V was pared by 0 bases and J by 14 bases, with 5 bases of the junction left unmatched. The CDR3 is CASSLAGQGGTF. CDR3 nucleotides: TGTGCCAGCAGCTTAGCTGGACAGGGAGGTACCTTC.

This clonotype was seen many times. The chain links TRBV19 to TRBJ1-5, with 9 bases that match TRBD1. Germline-derived CDR1 and CDR2 are LNHDA and SQIVND (reference sequence). CDR3 size: 14 residues. V was clipped by 7 bases and J by 4 bases; unmatched bases: 5. The CDR3 DNA reads as TGTGCCAGTAAGGTGGGGACAGGGAATCAGCCCCAGCATTTT. This encodes CASKVGTGNQPQHF.

Points on this clonotype: This may be a read error, as it is one base from a much larger clone. The rearrangement links TRBV7-9 to TRBJ1-1; D perhaps matches TRBD1 (6 bases). V lost 7 bases and J 3 bases, leaving 18 bases between the germline ends. The CDR3 is made up of 15 amino acids. Germline V gene sequence: CDR1 SEHNR, CDR2 FQNEAQ (reference sequence). CDR3 amino acids: CASKPPDRPDTEAFF. The CDR3, as DNA: TGTGCCAGCAAGCCCCCTGACAGGCCGGACACTGAAGCTTTCTTT.

This clonotype has ten or more counts. V usage is TRBV19 and J usage is TRBJ1-1; D possibly corresponds to TRBD1 (5 bases). Germline loops: CDR1 LNHDA, CDR2 SQIVND (reference sequence). The CDR3 length is 14 residues. V was pared by 4 bases and J by 1 base, with 10 bases between. This chain's CDR3 is CASSRDSGNTEAFF. Written as DNA, the CDR3 is TGTGCCAGTAGTAGGGACTCCGGGAACACTGAAGCTTTCTTT.

This clonotype was counted between two and nine times. The V call is TRBV5-1, the J call TRBJ1-2; D ambiguous. CDR3 size: 15 residues. In germline, CDR1 is SGHRS, CDR2 YFSETQ. The V end was cut by 5 bases, the J end by 1 base, with 15 bases between. Written as DNA, the CDR3 is TGCGCCAGCAGACTGAGACAAGGTGGTAACTATGGCTACACCTTC. It yields the protein CASRLRQGGNYGYTF.

The V and J genes are TRBV29-1 and TRBJ2-2, with 7 bases matching TRBD2. The CDR3 contains 15 residues. J was trimmed by 5 bases and V by 1 base; bases with no gene match: 7. Germline V gene sequence: CDR1 SQVTM, CDR2 ANQGSEA. In DNA form, the CDR3 reads TGCAGCGTTGAAGTAGCGCAGGGACTAACCGGGGAGCTGTTTTTT. Translation: CSVEVAQGLTGELFF.

This clonotype came up many times. The chain employs TRBV9 and TRBJ1-2; 7 bases map to TRBD1. Germline V gene sequence: CDR1 SGDLS, CDR2 YYNGEE. The CDR3 extends over 11 amino acids. V shed 9 bases and J 8 bases; nucleotides not matched to a gene: 7. The CDR3 protein is CATEGADGYTF. In nucleotides, the CDR3 is TGTGCCACTGAGGGGGCTGACGGCTACACCTTC.

This clonotype showed up many times. The chain uses TRBV7-8 and TRBJ1-1, with D unclear. Trimming removed 2 bases from V and 2 bases from J, with 9 bases in between. This CDR3 contains 14 residues. The germline CDR1 and CDR2 sequences are SGHVS and FQNEAQ. The CDR3 is CASSLQRGNTEAFF. For the CDR3, the DNA is TGTGCCAGCAGCTTACAGCGGGGAAACACTGAAGCTTTCTTT.

The sample holds many counts of this clonotype. This chain joins TRBV27 and TRBJ1-5; D is uncertain. The germline V gene encodes CDR1 MNHEY and CDR2 SMNVEV (reference sequence). Trimming removed 2 bases from V and 7 bases from J, with 12 bases in between. The CDR3 extends over 14 amino acids. Here the CDR3 reads CASSLSSEGQPQHF. The CDR3 DNA follows: TGTGCCAGCAGTTTAAGTTCGGAGGGCCAGCCCCAGCATTTT.

This clonotype was observed at least ten times. J is TRBJ2-7 and V is TRBV6-2 or TRBV6-3, with D maybe TRBD1 (6 bases). V was cut by 4 bases and J by 7 bases, with 8 bases left in between. There are 11 residues in the CDR3. Germline V gene lookup returns CDR1 MNHEY and CDR2 SVGEGT. The CDR3: CASSSQGEQYF. The CDR3 DNA reads TGTGCCAGCAGTTCACAGGGAGAGCAGTACTTC.

In this sample, this clonotype turned up many times. The chain joins TRBV6-1 to TRBJ1-1, with a possible D match to TRBD1 (6 bases). Germline V lookup: CDR1 MNHNS, CDR2 SASEGT. This CDR3 spans 14 amino acids. V dropped 2 bases and J dropped 3 bases, with 10 bases sitting between them. DNA for the CDR3: TGTGCCAGCAGTGAAATGGACAGCCACACTGAAGCTTTCTTT. This encodes CASSEMDSHTEAFF.

To note about this clonotype: Being one base from a much bigger clone, this may be a read error. Because the CDR3 is missing its conserved closing phenylalanine or tryptophan, this is likely a read error. In DNA form, the CDR3 reads TGTGCCAGCAGTTGGGGGGCCGGGGACACTGAAGCTTTCGTT. This encodes CASSWGAGDTEAFV. The J gene is TRBJ1-1, the V gene TRBV2, with D perhaps matching TRBD1 (6 bases). The CDR3 contains 14 residues. From germline, CDR1 is SNHLY and CDR2 FYNNEI. V was clipped by 5 bases and J by 3 bases, with 13 bases between them.